The text below deals with one TCR beta chain. This clonotype was recorded many times. What this receptor recognizes is not known. Base-call qualities are not available, and no considerably larger clone is one nucleotide away. This sample was included in a study of T cells in Graves' hyperthyroidism and ophthalmopathy (dated by TCRdb to between 2017 and 2020). About the study as a whole: Peripheral blood was sampled at the time of initial diagnosis, prior to any treatment. To identify TCR V-J signatures that set the groups apart, the researchers used a discovery cohort of 100 patients, made up of fewer than 50 with Graves' ophthalmopathy and around 58 with stable Graves' hyperthyroidism. Prospective prediction of ophthalmopathy was tested in an independent validation cohort of under 20 hyperthyroidism patients and 15 to 17 patients who later progressed to ophthalmopathy. For training and testing, the 80 to 100 patients in the discovery cohort were randomly divided in a 7:3 ratio. Thyroid tissue and blood T-cell repertoires from about six Graves' hyperthyroidism patients were also compared in the study. After sampling, hyperthyroidism patients received methimazole starting at 30 mg daily, and ophthalmopathy patients received high-dose intravenous methylprednisolone. The paper reports TCR Vbeta CDR3 sequencing of roughly 140 peripheral blood samples: 40 or so ophthalmopathy, around 80 hyperthyroidism and around 17 progressor patients.

TCR beta CDR3 regions were amplified from RNA transcripts. The first round of RT-PCR for the TCR CDR3 was performed with the HTBI primer set and the Qiagen OneStep RT-PCR kit. Libraries were constructed in a second round of multiplex PCR, after which size selection and purification were carried out. Paired-end sequencing of the libraries was performed with 100 bp reads on an Illumina HiSeq2000. The original methods were these. SOAPnuke was used to process the raw data, with reads discarded if the reads contained adapters or uncalled bases, had a mean Phred below 15, or lacked an exact constant-primer or identifier match. COPE v1.2.5 was used to merge high-quality paired reads, and clonotypes were defined as unique nucleotide sequences. MiTCR v1.1 was used to align the clonotypes against IMGT TRBV, TRBD and TRBJ reference segments. The analysis included only V-J combinations with a frequency above 0.0001, which together covered about 99% of the repertoires. A TCS score was defined as the ratio of F50 (clonal expansion) to E x V (chaos), with BLOSUM62-based TCRdist applied between CDR3 peptides within each V-J. Welch's t-statistics and random forest reduced some 510 V-J features to roughly 13, which were used in a naive Bayes classifier (R e1071). The raw public data were reprocessed by TCRdb itself: fastp quality trimming at Q25, MiXCR clonotype calling, in-frame beta chains only. Merged by CDR3 protein, the rows form single entries marked with the most common genes and DNA. TCRdb, not the original authors, processed these V and J calls. The sample table lists over 450,000 distinct CDR3 sequences, about an eighth of them with a count of one. The ten largest clones take up around 17% of the sample.

Results the study describes overall, beyond this receptor: Most expanded thyroid clonotypes (frequency above 0.001) were also found in blood, which suggests that blood repertoires may mirror thyroid immune responses. A 13 V-J signature model separated ophthalmopathy from stable hyperthyroidism, with nearly 90% sensitivity and 81.08% specificity in cross-validation and 80%/75% in testing. During validation, the model predicted progression to ophthalmopathy a median of around six months ahead of onset, with just under 71% sensitivity and 72.22% specificity. Sample size was not statistically predetermined, and investigators were not blinded to group allocation.

CDR1 and CDR2 (SGHRS, YFSETQ) derive from the germline V gene. The CDR3 goes from the cysteine to the phenylalanine over 15 residues. The DNA shown is the 45-base CDR3, in frame from base 1. V is cut by 0 bases and J by 5 bases, and the space between the germline ends is 11 bases. Stable Graves' hyperthyroidism was defined as no progression to ophthalmopathy during 18 months of follow-up. Hyperthyroidism patients were aged 18 to 65 years and newly diagnosed, with disease duration of less than 2 months. Patients with uncontrolled infections, other autoimmune diseases, pregnancy or lactation were excluded. Diagnoses were based on clinical symptoms, serum thyroxine and TRAb, thyroid ultrasound and orbital computed tomography. Ficoll-Paque density gradient centrifugation was used to isolate PBMCs from around 9.1 ml of fresh peripheral blood. Total RNA was extracted using Trizol reagent, and RNA quality was assessed on an Agilent 2100 Bioanalyzer.

This receptor was obtained from a woman between 18 and 29 years old with Graves' hyperthyroidism. Material: blood. The chain was built from TRBV5-1 and TRBJ1-4; TRBD1 could be the D gene, as 5 bases match. This receptor carries the CDR3 CASSLVRGENEKLFF. The nucleotide sequence reads TGCGCCAGCAGCTTGGTACGGGGCGAAAATGAAAAACTGTTTTTT.